This passage covers 23 T cell receptor beta chains from one sample sequenced in a study of T cells in Graves' hyperthyroidism and ophthalmopathy. The investigators amplified TCR beta CDR3 regions from RNA transcripts. With the HTBI primer set, the TCR CDR3 went through a first round of RT-PCR. Via MiXCR, TCRdb re-called the multiplex PCR reads, giving one row per CDR3 protein. The repertoire holds about 610,000 distinct CDR3 sequences, with more than 45% as singletons. The specimen sequenced was peripheral blood or thyroid tissue (not recorded which). Receptor source: a woman between 18 and 29 years old with Graves' hyperthyroidism.

The chain is built from TRBV7-9 and TRBJ1-4; D unresolved. The germline CDR1 and CDR2 sequences are SEHNR and FQNEAQ (reference sequence). The V end was cut by 2 bases, the J end by 6 bases, with 10 bases between. The CDR3 runs 14 residues. CDR3 residues: CASSLKYGDEKLFF. The DNA for the CDR3 is TGTGCCAGCAGCTTAAAGTATGGGGATGAAAAACTGTTTTTT.

The chain couples TRBV7-3 to TRBJ2-1; 12 bases line up with TRBD2. The CDR3 runs to 21 residues. Germline loops: CDR1 SGHTA, CDR2 FQGTGA. Trimming at V came to 5 bases and at J to 0 bases, leaving 17 bases not matched to a gene. CDR3: CASSNPLGTSGFLSSYNEQFF. The CDR3 DNA follows: TGTGCCAGCAGCAACCCACTAGGGACTAGCGGGTTCCTGAGCTCCTACAATGAGCAGTTCTTC. The full variable domain, in which reference TRBV7-3 and TRBJ2-1 provide the parts outside the CDR3, is GAGVSQTPSNKVTEKGKYVELRCDPISGHTALYWYRQSLGQGPEFLIYFQGTGAADDSGLPNDRFFAVRPEGSVSTLKIQRTERGDSAVYLCASSNPLGTSGFLSSYNEQFFGPGTRLTVL.

The rearrangement uses TRBV30 and TRBJ1-4, with D uncertain. V was clipped by 1 base and J by 7 bases, with 13 bases between them. The CDR3 totals 14 residues. Germline loops: CDR1 GTSNPN, CDR2 SVGIG (reference sequence). The CDR3 reads CAWSDLGISEKLFF. CDR3 bases: TGTGCCTGGAGTGATTTGGGGATAAGTGAAAAACTGTTTTTT.

The J gene is TRBJ1-4, the V gene TRBV7-9, with 7 bases identical to TRBD1. This CDR3 is built from 15 residues. Germline loops: CDR1 SEHNR, CDR2 FQNEAQ (reference sequence). Trimming cost V 5 bases and J 4 bases; bases outside gene matches: 7. The CDR3 spells CASSPMGQSNEKLFF. The DNA for the CDR3 is TGTGCCAGCAGCCCGATGGGACAGAGTAATGAAAAACTGTTTTTT.

The count of this clonotype is one. The chain combines TRBV11-3 with TRBJ1-5; D unresolved. In germline, CDR1 is SGHNT, CDR2 YENEEA. CDR3 size: 14 residues. Trimming removed 5 bases from V and 11 bases from J, with 19 bases in between. The chain's CDR3 is CASSQGPDQETQHF. The CDR3 coding sequence is TGTGCCAGCAGCCAAGGGCCGGACCAAGAGACCCAGCATTTT.

This chain uses TRBV24-1 with TRBJ1-1, with D unclear. V was cut by 3 bases and J by 0 bases, with 4 bases left in between. There are 13 residues in the CDR3. Looked up from germline, CDR1 is KGHDR and CDR2 is SFDVKD. The chain's CDR3 is CATSDGLNTEAFF. In nucleotides, the CDR3 is TGTGCCACCAGTGATGGCTTGAACACTGAAGCTTTCTTT.

The table lists this clonotype with many counts. The rearrangement joins TRBV12-3 or TRBV12-4 to TRBJ2-7; D call uncertain. This CDR3 spans 12 amino acids. With 8 bases removed from V and 3 bases from J, the gap between germline ends came to 11 bases. CDR3 bases: TGTGCCAGCTCCCACACTAACTACGAGCAGTACTTC. Its protein is CASSHTNYEQYF.

This clonotype was observed at least ten times. The chain employs TRBV24-1 and TRBJ2-5; 7 bases align to TRBD1. The CDR3 covers 16 residues. The germline V gene has CDR1 KGHDR and CDR2 SFDVKD. The V segment lost 3 bases and the J segment 4 bases; nucleotides outside the gene matches: 10. The CDR3 DNA sequence: TGTGCCACCAGTGATACGACAGGGAAATCTAGAGAGACCCAGTACTTC. It codes for CATSDTTGKSRETQYF.

In its sample, this clonotype was seen many times. The rearrangement joins TRBV2 to TRBJ1-1; a possible D gene is TRBD1 (5 bases). CDR1 SNHLY and CDR2 FYNNEI come from the germline V gene. The CDR3 has 16 amino acids. Trimming left V 4 bases short and J 3 bases short, with 18 bases between. The CDR3 DNA reads as TGTGCCAGCAGTGTAGAAGGGGCCTCGCCGCACACTGAAGCTTTCTTT. Its protein is CASSVEGASPHTEAFF.

This clonotype occurred many times. The V call is TRBV4-3, the J call TRBJ2-7; 10 bases align to TRBD1. V lost 3 bases to trimming and J lost 5 bases; unmatched junction nucleotides: 7. The CDR3 is 15 amino acids. Germline V gives CDR1 LGHNA, CDR2 YSLEER. CDR3 in amino acids: CASSHPGQGINEQYF. CDR3 coding DNA: TGCGCCAGCAGCCATCCGGGACAGGGGATCAACGAGCAGTACTTC.

CDR3 nucleotide sequence: TGCAGCATCGCCGAGGGAGATGGCTACACCTTC. Its translation is CSIAEGDGYTF. The rearrangement uses TRBV29-1 and TRBJ1-2; D is unclear. V was clipped by 8 bases and J by 6 bases, with 13 bases between them. The CDR3 loop spans 11 amino acids. Germline CDR1 and CDR2: SQVTM and ANQGSEA.

This clonotype was counted many times. The chain couples TRBV20-1 to TRBJ1-6; D is ambiguous. CDR1 is DFQATT, CDR2 SNEGSKA, per germline (reference sequence). The CDR3 has 15 residues. V was cut by 0 bases and J by 2 bases, with 8 bases left in between. In nucleotides, the CDR3 is TGCAGTGCTAGAGACAACTGGACCTATAATTCACCCCTCCACTTT. Protein product: CSARDNWTYNSPLHF.

This rearrangement joins TRBV7-9 to TRBJ1-2, with 9 nucleotides matching TRBD1. Germline V CDR1 and CDR2: SEHNR, FQNEAQ (reference sequence). CDR3 length: 18 residues. J gave up 1 base and V 6 bases, and 15 bases lay outside the gene matches. The CDR3 loop is CASSQSRDRESFNYGYTF. Here the CDR3 DNA reads TGTGCCAGCAGTCAATCCCGGGACAGGGAATCATTTAACTATGGCTACACCTTC.

This clonotype was observed many times. CDR3: CAAALGGNTEAFF. The CDR3 DNA is TGTGCCGCGGCTCTAGGGGGGAACACTGAAGCTTTCTTT. The chain carries TRBV7-9 and TRBJ1-1, with D maybe TRBD1 (6 bases). This CDR3 is built from 13 residues. Germline CDR1 is SEHNR and CDR2 is FQNEAQ (reference sequence). V was trimmed by 11 bases and J by 1 base, leaving 14 bases between them.

Many counts were recorded for this clonotype. The chain carries TRBV12-3 or TRBV12-4 and TRBJ2-7; D is unresolved. Trimming pared 0 bases from V and 0 bases from J, leaving 6 bases between. This CDR3 is 14 amino acids long. The CDR3 is CASSLAVSSYEQYF. The CDR3 coding sequence is TGTGCCAGCAGTTTAGCGGTTAGCTCCTACGAGCAGTACTTC.

This sequence joins TRBV2 and TRBJ1-4, with 8 bases lining up with TRBD1. J gave up 7 bases and V 6 bases, and 7 bases lay outside the gene matches. This CDR3 has 14 amino acids. Germline V CDR1 and CDR2: SNHLY, FYNNEI. CDR3 amino acids: CASRTGQVFEKLFF. The CDR3 bases are TGTGCCAGCAGAACGGGACAGGTTTTTGAAAAACTGTTTTTT.

The chain carries TRBV3-1 and TRBJ1-1, with a possible D match to TRBD1 (5 bases). This CDR3 has 14 residues. Per germline, CDR1 LGHDT and CDR2 YNNKEL (reference sequence). The ends were cut back, 3 bases at V and 7 bases at J, with 15 bases in the middle. CDR3 protein: CASSHGAPAREAFF. The CDR3, as DNA: TGTGCCAGCAGCCATGGGGCCCCGGCCCGTGAAGCTTTCTTT.

Only one count was recorded for this clonotype. The chain carries TRBV7-2 and TRBJ2-7; a weak D match, TRBD1 (6 bases). Germline loops: CDR1 SGHTA, CDR2 FQGNSA. This CDR3 contains 15 residues. Trimming removed 5 bases from V and 3 bases from J, with 17 bases in between. In nucleotides, the CDR3 is TGTGCCAGCAGCACACAGGACAGCTTGGGCTACGAGCAGTACTTC. It codes for CASSTQDSLGYEQYF.

This clonotype was seen ten or more times. V gene TRBV19 combines with J gene TRBJ2-2, with unresolved D. The germline V and J ends were trimmed by 7 bases and 4 bases, with 13 bases remaining between them. The CDR3 has 14 amino acids. In germline, CDR1 is LNHDA, CDR2 SQIVND (reference sequence). Here the CDR3 reads CASITPGSTGELFF. The DNA for the CDR3 is TGTGCCAGTATCACCCCAGGCAGCACCGGGGAGCTGTTTTTT.

Comment on this clonotype: Compared with germline, one end of the junction differs, possibly owing to a read error. V and J are TRBV3-1 and TRBJ2-5; 7 bases map to TRBD1. CDR1 and CDR2 from the germline V gene are LGHDT and YNNKEL (reference sequence). The CDR3 is 14 amino acids. CDR3 region: CASSQRDRQETQHF. In DNA form, the CDR3 reads TGTGCCAGCAGCCAACGGGACAGACAAGAGACCCAGCACTTC.

As regards this clonotype: In this CDR3 the conserved last residue, phenylalanine or tryptophan, is missing, so a read error is likely. The DNA is omitted, as the CDR3 cannot be located on it reliably, and the CDR3 follows TCRdb's listing. The chain has TRBV7-8 and TRBJ1-1. CDR1 and CDR2 from the germline V gene are SGHVS and FQNEAQ. The CDR3 numbers 12 amino acids, ends counted. The CDR3 sequence is CASSSTDTRGLY.

This chain connects TRBV2 to TRBJ1-4; D gene uncertain. Trimming pared 10 bases from V and 11 bases from J, leaving 5 bases between. The V gene's germline CDR1 is SNHLY and CDR2 FYNNEI. The CDR3 length is 8 residues. CDR3 coding DNA: TGTGCCACCGGGAAACTGTTTTTT. Its protein is CATGKLFF.

This clonotype was observed at least ten times. The CDR3 DNA reads TGTGCCAGCAGCTCGCTATCTCGGGGGAACACTGAAGCTTTCTTT. It yields the protein CASSSLSRGNTEAFF. The V gene is TRBV7-2, the J gene TRBJ1-1; D gene unclear. Trimming left V 4 bases short and J 1 base short, with 13 bases between. The germline V gene has CDR1 SGHTA and CDR2 FQGNSA. The CDR3 sequence is 15 residues long.